The 14 T cell receptor beta chains reported below all come from one sample, sequenced in a study of graft-versus-host responses after intestinal transplantation. These receptors' antigens are unknown. Clones were sequenced by immunoSEQ multiplex PCR, and TCRdb holds only the in-frame ones, with some missing. The data hold tens of thousands of clones, with around nine tenths observed a single time. The sample here was unstimulated CD8+ T cells sorted from spleen or lymph node cells, taken before transplant. The receptors here all came from a human donor who was the organ donor for an intestinal transplant.

The chain has TRBV28 and TRBJ2-7, with 7 bases identical to TRBD1. Germline values: CDR1 MDHEN, CDR2 SYDVKM. The V segment lost 8 bases and the J segment 3 bases; nucleotides outside the gene matches: 1. The CDR3 sequence is 11 residues long. Written as DNA, the CDR3 is TGTGCCAGCTCAGGGGGCTACGAGCAGTACTTC. It codes for CASSGGYEQYF.

V usage is TRBV5-1 and J usage is TRBJ1-5; D unresolved. V lost 7 bases to trimming and J lost 1 base, with 9 bases between them. This CDR3 has 13 amino acids. In germline, CDR1 is SGHRS, CDR2 YFSETQ. The CDR3: CASSGGSNQPQHF. CDR3 sequence (DNA): TGCGCCAGCTCGGGAGGAAGCAATCAGCCCCAGCATTTT.

This chain connects TRBV4-1 to TRBJ1-2, with D perhaps TRBD1 (5 bases). The CDR3 has 15 residues. V lost 0 bases and J lost 5, with 13 bases in between. Per germline, CDR1 MGHRA and CDR2 YSYEKL. The CDR3 is CASSQEDTTSYGYTF. Here the CDR3 DNA reads TGCGCCAGCAGCCAAGAGGACACGACCTCGTATGGCTACACCTTC.

This rearrangement joins TRBV27 to TRBJ2-1, with D maybe TRBD2 (5 bases). In germline, CDR1 is MNHEY, CDR2 SMNVEV (reference sequence). This CDR3 region has 14 residues. Trimming took 6 bases from V and 0 from J, leaving 9 bases between them. The CDR3 bases are TGTGCCAGCAGGGGGAGAGACTCCTACAATGAGCAGTTCTTC. Its protein product is CASRGRDSYNEQFF.

The chain employs TRBV18 and TRBJ2-3; D is ambiguous. V was clipped by 1 base and J by 2 bases, with 16 bases between them. Germline values: CDR1 KGHSH, CDR2 LQKENI. The CDR3 totals 17 residues. The CDR3 sequence: CASSPRRWILNTDTQYF. CDR3 sequence (DNA): TGTGCCAGCTCACCACGACGCTGGATACTAAACACAGATACGCAGTATTTT. Drawing the rest from reference TRBV18 and TRBJ2-3, the complete variable domain is NAGVMQNPRHLVRRRGQEARLRCSPMKGHSHVYWYRQLPEEGLKFMVYLQKENIIDESGMPKERFSAEFPKEGPSILRIQQVVRGDSAAYFCASSPRRWILNTDTQYFGPGTRLTVL.

In DNA, the CDR3 is TGTGCCAGCAGCGGGGGCTACACTGAAGCTTTCTTT. It codes for CASSGGYTEAFF. V and J are TRBV14 and TRBJ1-1; possibly TRBD1 for D (6 bases). This CDR3 region has 12 residues. Germline V gives CDR1 SGHDN, CDR2 FVKESK. The V gene lost 5 bases and the J gene lost 3 bases, with 7 bases spanning the gap.

V gene TRBV27 combines with J gene TRBJ1-2; weak D call: TRBD1 (5 bases). This CDR3 contains 18 residues. The ends were cut back, 4 bases at V and 0 bases at J, with 21 bases in the middle. Germline CDR1 and CDR2: MNHEY and SMNVEV (reference sequence). The CDR3 sequence is CASSSLTDGGASNYGYTF. Here the CDR3 DNA reads TGTGCCAGCAGTTCCCTCACGGACGGGGGAGCATCTAACTATGGCTACACCTTC.

The count of this clone is one. V gene TRBV28 combines with J gene TRBJ2-7; weak D call: TRBD1 (5 bases). Per the germline V gene, CDR1 is MDHEN and CDR2 is SYDVKM. The CDR3 is 13 residues long. Trimming left V 1 base short and J 3 bases short, with 7 bases between. The CDR3 DNA is TGTGCCAGCAGTTTATCAGGGATCTACGAGCAGTACTTC. This encodes CASSLSGIYEQYF. Using reference TRBV28 and TRBJ2-7 for the parts outside the CDR3, the full variable domain is DVKVTQSSRYLVKRTGEKVFLECVQDMDHENMFWYRQDPGLGLRLIYFSYDVKMKEKGDIPEGYSVSREKKERFSLILESASTNQTSMYLCASSLSGIYEQYFGPGTRLTVT.

The J gene is TRBJ1-2, the V gene TRBV29-1; TRBD1 matches at 9 bases. This CDR3 is 14 amino acids long. Germline V gene sequence: CDR1 SQVTM, CDR2 ANQGSEA. Trimming removed 4 bases from V and 5 bases from J; junction bases left unmatched: 8. CDR3 sequence (DNA): TGCAGCGTTGCAGGGACAGGGCTTTCGTATGGCTACACCTTC. Translating it yields CSVAGTGLSYGYTF.

The chain is built from TRBV7-9 and TRBJ2-7; TRBD1 agrees at 7 bases. The V gene end was trimmed by 5 bases and the J gene end by 4 bases; junction bases not matched to a gene: 14. The length of the CDR3 is 16 residues. In germline, CDR1 is SEHNR, CDR2 FQNEAQ (reference sequence). The CDR3 sequence: CASSRQPGTDYYEQYF. CDR3 DNA sequence: TGTGCCAGCAGCCGACAACCCGGGACAGATTATTACGAGCAGTACTTC.

The chain recombines TRBV19 with TRBJ2-1; TRBD2 aligns across 7 bases. Germline CDR1 is LNHDA and CDR2 is SQIVND (reference sequence). After removal of 1 base from V and 3 bases from J, the junction contained 0 bases not matched to a gene. The CDR3 runs 14 residues. The CDR3 sequence is CASSIGTSYNEQFF. The CDR3 nucleotides are TGTGCCAGTAGTATAGGGACTAGCTACAATGAGCAGTTCTTC.

V gene TRBV29-1 combines with J gene TRBJ2-3, with 9 positions matching TRBD2. Unmatched junction bases numbered 7, after V lost 2 bases and J lost 4 bases. Germline loops: CDR1 SQVTM, CDR2 ANQGSEA. The CDR3 has 15 residues. This CDR3 reads CSVEQNPSGADTQYF. CDR3 DNA sequence: TGCAGCGTTGAACAGAATCCTAGCGGGGCAGATACGCAGTATTTT.

This rearrangement joins TRBV2 to TRBJ1-6, with D possibly matching TRBD1 (6 bases). Trimming removed 6 bases at V and 0 bases at J, with 21 bases between. The germline CDR1 and CDR2 sequences are SNHLY and FYNNEI. This CDR3 is 19 amino acids long. The CDR3 DNA is TGTGCCAGCAGCCAACACCGGGACACAGAAAGCTCCTATAATTCACCCCTCCACTTT. Translating it yields CASSQHRDTESSYNSPLHF.

V is TRBV27 and J is TRBJ2-5, with D maybe TRBD1 (6 bases). The J call could be wrong; TRBJ2-7 is a better fit for the DNA end. The CDR3 spans 13 residues. Germline CDR1 MNHEY, CDR2 SMNVEV (reference sequence). The CDR3 reads CASGGQLTLEQYF. CDR3 nucleotide sequence: TGTGCCAGCGGTGGACAGTTAACACTCGAGCAGTACTTC.